The T cell receptor (beta chain) described here comes from a study of blood T cell repertoires in COVID-19. On the study more broadly: T cells, B-cell-depleted T cells, or PBMCs supplied cDNA or gDNA.

In the study's own analysis: Cell counts per sample came from amplifying reference gene primers. Clones were sequenced by immunoSEQ multiplex PCR, and TCRdb holds only the in-frame ones, with some missing. V, J and clone size are those of that table, while D and trimming were read from the DNA. Of a few hundred thousand clones listed, more than 70% are singletons. Germline CDR1 MNHEY, CDR2 SMNVEV (reference sequence). With V trimmed by 2 bases and J by 2 bases, 9 bases remained unmatched. The CDR3 spans 16 residues. The chain employs TRBV27 and TRBJ2-7; 7 positions match TRBD2. The sequenced sample was peripheral blood. This receptor was obtained from a woman aged 18-30 years with acute or convalescent COVID-19. The CDR3 nucleotides are TGTGCCAGCAGTTTAGGATTTGGGGAGGGCGCCTACGAGCAGTACTTC. Translation gives CASSLGFGEGAYEQYF.